The rows below give T cell receptor beta chains drawn from one sample of a study of CD8 T cells in ankylosing spondylitis. TCRdb passed the 5' RACE reads through MiXCR, listing each CDR3 protein once. The data show about 160,000 distinct CDR3 sequences, about 16% seen once. Material: blood, either unsorted or a sorted T cell fraction (not recorded which). Source of these receptors: a male donor with ankylosing spondylitis or in good health (not recorded which). Each CDR3 is given with its conserved first and last residue. D genes are given only for firm matches. Part of the rows lack a size; the others show once, few, many or a class for expanded clones.

TRBJ1-5 | many | TRBV12-3/TRBV12-4 | . | 12 | CASSPARGHQHF | TGTGCCAGCAGCCCCGCTAGGGGTCACCAGCATTTT
TRBJ2-3 | few | TRBV20-1 | TRBD2 | 14 | CSAELAGGLDTQYF | TGCAGTGCGGAACTAGCGGGAGGTCTAGATACGCAGTATTTT
TRBJ1-1 | few | TRBV18 | . | 13 | CASSPLGATEAFF | TGTGCCAGCTCACCATTGGGGGCGACTGAAGCTTTCTTT
TRBJ2-1 | many | TRBV5-5 | . | 14 | CASSMTSSYNEQFF | TGTGCCAGCAGCATGACAAGCTCCTACAATGAGCAGTTCTTC
TRBJ1-3 | many | TRBV5-5 | . | 15 | CASSLLGASGNTIYF | TGTGCCAGCAGCTTGTTGGGGGCCTCTGGAAACACCATATATTTT
TRBJ2-4 | many | TRBV20-1 | TRBD1 | 16 | CSAREILDRAGDIQYF | TGCAGTGCTAGAGAGATCCTAGACAGGGCCGGGGACATTCAGTACTTC
TRBJ1-5 | . | TRBV10-3 | . | 13 | CAISESMEQPQHF | TGTGCCATCAGTGAGTCGATGGAACAGCCCCAGCATTTT
TRBJ2-1 | few | TRBV5-1 | TRBD1 | 15 | CASSQNRGPYNEQFF | TGCGCCAGCAGCCAGAACAGGGGTCCGTACAATGAGCAGTTCTTC
TRBJ2-2 | many | TRBV12-3/TRBV12-4 | TRBD2 | 14 | CASSLLARTGELFF | TGTGCCAGCAGTCTACTAGCGCGCACCGGGGAGCTGTTTTTT
TRBJ2-7 | . | TRBV29-1 | TRBD1 | 15 | CSVLYRGQGFNEQYF | TGCAGCGTCCTTTATAGGGGACAGGGGTTCAACGAGCAGTACTTC
TRBJ2-1 | many | TRBV9 | . | 13 | CASSVTSYNEQFF | TGTGCCAGCAGCGTAACCTCCTACAATGAGCAGTTCTTC
TRBJ1-1 | . | TRBV28 | . | 11 | CASSLGGFMAF | TGTGCCAGCAGTTTGGGGGGCTTTATGGCGTTT
TRBJ2-7 | . | TRBV10-3 | . | 12 | CAIGEQAYEQYF | TGTGCCATCGGGGAACAGGCCTACGAGCAGTACTTC
TRBJ2-7 | many | TRBV29-1 | TRBD2 | 12 | CSGWLAGVEQYF | TGCAGCGGATGGCTAGCGGGAGTCGAGCAGTACTTC
TRBJ1-1 | many | TRBV5-1 | . | 11 | CASSFQSEAFF | TGCGCCAGCAGCTTCCAATCTGAAGCTTTCTTT
TRBJ2-1 | many | TRBV27 | TRBD2 | 15 | CASRRGLAGDNEQFF | TGTGCCAGCAGAAGGGGACTAGCGGGGGACAATGAGCAGTTCTTC
TRBJ2-1 | many | TRBV5-1 | TRBD2 | 16 | CASSLLSGGRYNEQFF | TGCGCCAGCAGCTTGTTGAGCGGGGGGCGATACAATGAGCAGTTCTTC
TRBJ2-7 | few | TRBV6-5 | TRBD2 | 16 | CASSYSKLAEAYEQYF | TGTGCCAGCAGTTACTCGAAGCTAGCGGAAGCGTACGAGCAGTACTTC
TRBJ2-1 | many | TRBV6-1 | . | 17 | CASDLGGGSVLYNEQFF | TGTGCCAGCGATCTAGGGGGGGGTTCGGTCCTCTACAATGAGCAGTTCTTC
TRBJ2-5 | few | TRBV5-1 | . | 16 | CASSAGVAQVKETQYF | TGCGCCAGCAGCGCTGGGGTCGCGCAGGTTAAAGAGACCCAGTACTTC
TRBJ2-7 | few | TRBV20-1 | TRBD1 | 16 | CSARRAQGFPPYEQYF | TGCAGTGCTAGAAGGGCACAGGGGTTCCCCCCCTACGAGCAGTACTTC
TRBJ2-1 | many | TRBV29-1 | TRBD2 | 15 | CSVEGTSGSYNEQFF | TGCAGCGTTGAGGGGACTAGCGGTTCCTACAATGAGCAGTTCTTC
TRBJ2-7 | . | TRBV5-1 | . | 14 | CASSSEAGMGEQYF | TGCGCCAGCAGCTCCGAGGCGGGGATGGGTGAGCAGTACTTC
TRBJ2-7 | few | TRBV7-2 | . | 15 | CASSPLPLSSYEQYF | TGTGCCAGCAGCCCCTTGCCCTTGAGCTCCTACGAGCAGTACTTC
TRBJ2-7 | many | TRBV20-1 | TRBD2 | 14 | CSARKTSGSFEQYF | TGCAGTGCTAGAAAGACTAGCGGGAGTTTCGAGCAGTACTTC
TRBJ2-5 | . | TRBV20-1 | TRBD1 | 14 | CSAPGTGLVETQYF | TGCAGTGCTCCCGGGACAGGGCTGGTTGAGACCCAGTACTTC
TRBJ2-1 | many | TRBV7-7 | TRBD2 | 17 | CASSLTSGRSAYNEQFF | TGTGCCAGCAGCTTGACTAGCGGGAGGTCTGCTTACAATGAGCAGTTCTTC
TRBJ2-3 | . | TRBV12-3/TRBV12-4 | . | 14 | CASSIAQLGVTQYF | TGTGCCAGCAGTATAGCCCAGCTCGGGGTTACGCAGTATTTT
TRBJ2-3 | few | TRBV6-1 | . | 16 | CASSRGAGVGTDTQYF | TGTGCCAGCAGTAGGGGGGCGGGAGTTGGCACAGATACGCAGTATTTT
TRBJ2-2 | few | TRBV4-1 | TRBD2 | 14 | CASSQVGGTGELFF | TGCGCCAGCAGCCAAGTCGGGGGGACCGGGGAGCTGTTTTTT
TRBJ2-3 | many | TRBV10-3 | TRBD1 | 17 | CAIRPITGTGRTDTQYF | TGTGCCATCAGGCCAATCACCGGGACAGGGAGAACAGATACGCAGTATTTT
TRBJ2-7 | many | TRBV5-8 | . | 13 | CASSYRPIDEQYF | TGTGCCAGCAGCTACAGGCCGATCGACGAGCAGTACTTC
TRBJ2-7 | few | TRBV29-1 | TRBD2 | 13 | CSVVGDYDYEQYF | TGCAGCGTTGTTGGGGACTATGACTACGAGCAGTACTTC
TRBJ1-2 | . | TRBV13 | . | 14 | CASSLGALGYGYTF | TGTGCCAGCAGCTTAGGAGCCCTGGGCTATGGCTACACCTTC
TRBJ2-3 | . | TRBV24-1 | . | 19 | CATSDLGGGRGSSTDTQYF | TGTGCCACCAGTGATTTGGGAGGTGGGAGAGGCTCGTCCACAGATACGCAGTATTTT
TRBJ1-2 | few | TRBV28 | TRBD1 | 14 | CASSLPGTGYGYTF | TGTGCCAGCAGTTTACCCGGGACAGGGTATGGCTACACCTTC
TRBJ1-2 | few | TRBV28 | . | 15 | CASSVEGTSYYGYTF | TGTGCCAGCAGTGTTGAGGGGACATCATACTATGGCTACACCTTC
TRBJ2-1 | few | TRBV12-3/TRBV12-4 | TRBD2 | 15 | CASRKPLAGGNEQFF | TGTGCCAGCAGGAAGCCCCTAGCGGGAGGAAATGAGCAGTTCTTC
TRBJ1-2 | many | TRBV12-3/TRBV12-4 | . | 14 | CASSLSQANYGYTF | TGTGCCAGCAGTTTGAGTCAGGCTAACTATGGCTACACCTTC
TRBJ2-4 | many | TRBV4-1 | . | 14 | CAAGTPFGKNIQYF | TGCGCTGCAGGTACTCCCTTTGGCAAAAACATTCAGTACTTC
TRBJ2-2 | many | TRBV20-1 | . | 15 | CSARPPQTNTGELFF | TGCAGTGCTAGACCGCCCCAAACGAACACCGGGGAGCTGTTTTTT
TRBJ2-1 | few | TRBV20-1 | TRBD2 | 15 | CSANRGRLSYNEQFF | TGCAGTGCCAACCGCGGGAGGCTCTCCTACAATGAGCAGTTCTTC
TRBJ2-1 | many | TRBV5-6 | TRBD2 | 15 | CASSYGTSGNDEQFF | TGTGCCAGCAGCTACGGGACTAGCGGGAACGATGAGCAGTTCTTC
TRBJ1-6 | few | TRBV5-4 | . | 12 | CASSAALAPLHF | TGTGCCAGCAGCGCCGCTCTGGCGCCCCTCCACTTT